This T cell receptor beta chain was recorded in a study of T cell responses to AZD1222 COVID-19 vaccine. Assay: immunoSEQ multiplex PCR; the TCRdb copy retains only in-frame clones and omits some. Here the sample spans some 130,000 clones, approximately 91% being singletons. A remark on this clone: Additional DNA sequences in this sample encode the identical CDR3.

Germline V CDR1 and CDR2: LNHDA, SQIVND (reference sequence). This CDR3 is 13 amino acids long. The V end lost 2 bases, the J end lost 1 base, and 5 bases lay between the germline ends. The material was peripheral blood, obtained 28 days after the second AZD1222 dose. The V gene is TRBV19, the J gene TRBJ1-1; no firm D call. The origin of this receptor is an adult who received the AZD1222 COVID-19 vaccine. The CDR3 bases are TGTGCCAGTAGTATACGACAGAACACTGAAGCTTTCTTT. It yields the protein CASSIRQNTEAFF.